This T cell receptor (beta chain) was recorded in a study of identical twins. MiXCR was run by TCRdb on the 5' RACE reads, yielding one entry per CDR3 protein. The sample lists 700,000 to 950,000 distinct CDR3 sequences, 9% to 15% occurring once. This clonotype was seen only a few times. The germline V gene has CDR1 SGHVS and CDR2 FNYEAQ. The J segment lost 2 bases and the V segment lost 4 bases, leaving 11 bases of the junction unmatched. CDR3 length: 17 amino acids. These data are also associated with another study on yellow fever vaccine responses in identical twins.

Sequencing was done on a sample of PBMCs. The J gene is TRBJ2-3, the V gene TRBV7-6; 8 positions match TRBD2. The receptor was derived from a woman under 30 in good health. The CDR3 here is CASSSPVLADVTDTQYF. The CDR3 nucleotides are TGTGCCAGCAGCTCTCCCGTACTAGCGGACGTCACAGATACGCAGTATTTT.